This is a list of T cell receptor beta chains from one sample in a study of T cell repertoires in cytomegalovirus infection. Via MiXCR, TCRdb re-called the reads, giving one row per CDR3 protein. The sample lists about 890,000 distinct CDR3 sequences, approximately 31% occurring once. Antigens for these TCRs are unknown. The sequencing here drew on cultured CD8+ T cells from PBMCs, taken from culture after CMV antigen stimulation. All receptors come from a human donor in good health (CMV status not recorded). Some clones in this sample may be carry-over from other donors' samples. The CDR3 runs from the conserved cysteine through the conserved F or W. Each record gives: D gene, clone size, J gene, CDR3 length, V gene, CDR3 DNA, CDR3 protein. The D gene is left open where the match is weak. Size values are once, few and many counts, or a class for expanded clones, and some rows have none.

- few TRBJ1-1 12 TRBV7-9 TGTGCCAGCAGCGCCACAGGGAGTCGAGCTTTCTTT CASSATGSRAFF
TRBD1 - TRBJ1-2 16 TRBV6-1 TGTGCCAGCAGTGAAGCGCCGGGACAGGGGTTCTATGGCTACACCTTC CASSEAPGQGFYGYTF
TRBD1 few TRBJ1-2 14 TRBV20-1 TGCAGTGCCCGGGACAGAACGAGAAACTATGGCTACACCTTC CSARDRTRNYGYTF
- few TRBJ2-7 14 TRBV20-1 TGCAGTGCTAGAGTGGGTCCCCCCTCCTACGAGCAGTACTTC CSARVGPPSYEQYF
TRBD1 - TRBJ2-7 13 TRBV2 TGTGCCAGCAGTGGGACAGGGAGCTACGAGCAGTACTTC CASSGTGSYEQYF
TRBD1 - TRBJ1-2 18 TRBV19 TGTGCCAGTAGTATCGACCCCGAGGGGGCATATCTCAACTATGGCTACACCTTC CASSIDPEGAYLNYGYTF
TRBD2 - TRBJ2-3 15 TRBV6-2/TRBV6-3 TGTGCCAGCAGTTACGAGCGGGGGGAAGGAGATACGCAGTATTTT CASSYERGEGDTQYF
TRBD2 few TRBJ2-1 15 TRBV19 TGTGCCAGTAGTATCTCAGCGGGGGGCTACAATGAGCAGTTCTTC CASSISAGGYNEQFF
TRBD1 - TRBJ2-4 11 TRBV20-1 TGCAGTGCTAGGACAGGGCCCATTCAGTACTTC CSARTGPIQYF
- - TRBJ1-1 18 TRBV6-6 TGTGCCAGCAGTTACGTCGGGACTACAAGAAGCAGGGACACTGAAGCTTTCTTT CASSYVGTTRSRDTEAFF
TRBD1 - TRBJ1-2 14 TRBV5-1 TGCGCCAGCAGCCCGGACGGGACAGGGGGGGGCTACACCTTC CASSPDGTGGGYTF
- few TRBJ1-2 12 TRBV12-3/TRBV12-4 TGTGCCAGCAGTTTAGGGGGCTGGGGCTACACCTTC CASSLGGWGYTF
- many TRBJ1-4 14 TRBV7-6 TGTGCCAGCAGCGAGCAGGGAGGAGGGGAAAAACTGTTTTTT CASSEQGGGEKLFF
TRBD2 many TRBJ2-1 17 TRBV7-8 TGTGCCAGCAGCTTAGCGCGGCGACTAGCTGTTGGATATGAGCAGTTCTTC CASSLARRLAVGYEQFF
- - TRBJ2-2 17 TRBV5-5 TGTGCCAGCAGCTTGGAACGTCGGATATCGAACACCGGGGAGCTGTTTTTT CASSLERRISNTGELFF
- many TRBJ2-5 13 TRBV19 TGTGCCAGTAGTCTAATTTTACAAGAGACCCAGTACTTC CASSLILQETQYF
- - TRBJ1-1 17 TRBV7-2 TGTGCCAGCAGCCGGATGACAGATGAAACAGTATACCCTGAAGCTTTCTTT CASSRMTDETVYPEAFF
TRBD1 many TRBJ1-4 14 TRBV12-3/TRBV12-4 TGTGCCAGCACCTGGGACAGGGGGAATGAAAAACTGTTTTTT CASTWDRGNEKLFF
- - TRBJ2-3 14 TRBV29-1 TGCAGCGTCGCAAATGAGGGCCCCACAGATACGCAGTATTTT CSVANEGPTDTQYF
- - TRBJ2-5 14 TRBV7-6 TGTGCCAGCAGGGGGGAACAAGCCCAAGAGACCCAGTACTTC CASRGEQAQETQYF
TRBD2 few TRBJ2-5 14 TRBV7-2 TGTGCCAGCAGCTTACTAGCGGGGGGGCTTGGTCCAGACTTC CASSLLAGGLGPDF
TRBD1 many TRBJ1-4 18 TRBV7-2 TGTGCCAGCAGCTTAGCAGACAGGGTGGTCGAACTGGATGAAAAACTGTTTTTT CASSLADRVVELDEKLFF
TRBD2 few TRBJ2-7 16 TRBV19 TGTGCCAGTAGTAGCGCTAGCGGGCGACCTCCCTACGAGCAGTACTTC CASSSASGRPPYEQYF
TRBD1 - TRBJ2-5 15 TRBV7-2 TGTGCCAGCAGCTTAAACAGGGGGCCCACAGAGACCCAGTACTTC CASSLNRGPTETQYF
- few TRBJ2-1 13 TRBV12-3/TRBV12-4 TGTGCCATCACGGACTACCACTACAATGAGCAGTTCTTC CAITDYHYNEQFF
- few TRBJ1-5 14 TRBV14 TGTGCCAGCAGCCAATGGGGGAACAATCAGCCCCAGCATTTT CASSQWGNNQPQHF
- few TRBJ2-5 14 TRBV6-2/TRBV6-3 TGTGCCAGCAGTCCAACCCAGGGATGGGAGACCCAGTACTTC CASSPTQGWETQYF
- - TRBJ2-5 16 TRBV12-5 TGTGCTAGTGGTTTGGTTTCAAGGATGGCGGGGGAGACCCAGTACTTC CASGLVSRMAGETQYF
- - TRBJ2-4 14 TRBV5-4 TGTGCCAGCAGGGCCTGGGGGGAGGTGGTCATTCAGTACTTC CASRAWGEVVIQYF
- - TRBJ2-5 14 TRBV5-4 TGTGCCAGCAGCTTGGGGGGCTTAAATGAGGCCCAGTACTTC CASSLGGLNEAQYF
- - TRBJ1-1 15 TRBV15 TGTGCCACCAGCAGAACCGGGAAAGGGAGGTTCGGAGCTTTCTTT CATSRTGKGRFGAFF